This T cell receptor (beta chain) was sequenced in a study of OX40 agonist ivuxolimab in advanced cancers. Turning to the overall study: The costimulatory receptor OX40 (CD134) was targeted by ivuxolimab, a fully human IgG2 agonistic monoclonal antibody. Intravenous ivuxolimab was administered to patients every 2 weeks at six dose levels: 0.01, 0.1, 0.3, 1.5, 3 and 10 mg/kg. Among the 50 to 55 dose-escalation patients, some 20 had hepatocellular carcinoma, approximately 15 melanoma, 9 renal cell carcinoma and 9 head and neck cancer. A male proportion of around 80% and a mean age of 60 years, ranging from 23 to 79, were recorded for the dose-escalation cohort. Patients were allowed to have had prior anti-PD-1, anti-PD-L1 or anti-CTLA-4 therapy, and more than 30% of the dose-escalation patients had previously received checkpoint inhibitors. Partial responses occurred in three dose-escalation patients, of whom one had hepatocellular carcinoma and two had cutaneous melanoma. Peripheral TCRbeta sequencing aimed to test whether ivuxolimab altered TCR sequence diversity and caused clonal T-cell expansion. The paper describes the monotherapy dose-escalation part (N of about 47 patients) of the phase I trial of ivuxolimab.

Measured from the cysteine to the phenylalanine, the CDR3 is 14 residues long. Just the 42-base CDR3 DNA is kept, in frame starting at base 1. CDR1 and CDR2, per the germline V gene, are SGHTA and FQGNSA. V and J are truncated by 4 bases and 2 bases respectively, leaving an intervening sequence of 8 bases. Genomic DNA was isolated from the sorted cells so that the TCRbeta CDR3 region could be sequenced. The immunoSEQ Assay was used for sequencing of TCRbeta CDR3 regions. The immuneACCESS repertoire file appears here via TCRdb, limited to in-frame rearrangements. These files lack a portion of the clones; in checked studies, under half of the deficit traces to unresolved V genes, and the cause of the others is not known. The sample table lists 55,000 to 80,000 clones, approximately 85% of them with a count of one. The ten largest clones represent 2% to 2.5% of the sample. The trial excluded patients who had a history of autoimmune disease or who were on systemic immunosuppression. Peripheral blood for TCR sequencing was drawn from every dose cohort at baseline, at cycle 4 day 1 and at cycle 7 day 1. The samples were drawn from a first-in-human, open-label, multicenter phase I dose-escalation trial of ivuxolimab. Adults with locally advanced or metastatic head and neck squamous cell, hepatocellular, melanoma or renal cell carcinoma were enrolled in the trial. CD4+ and CD8+ T cells were sorted separately from peripheral blood before TCR sequencing.

Details on this clone: It lacks a known antigen. No much larger clonotype is one base removed from it; base qualities were not supplied.

The paper as a whole reports these results and caveats: Low levels of normalized T-cell clonal expansion were also seen in some patients who did not respond. In partial responders in the 0.1-3.0 mg/kg groups, normalized peripheral clonal expansion was found to be among the lowest, especially among CD8+ T cells. The antigen specificity of the peripheral T cells that underwent clonal expansion was not determined. At doses of 0.1 to 3.0 mg/kg, clonal expansion of both CD4+ and CD8+ blood T cells was observed from baseline to week 6. On average, CD8+ T cells showed more expanded clones than CD4+ T cells after ivuxolimab.

The material was CD4+ or CD8+ T cells sorted from blood, obtained in a trial of the OX40 agonist ivuxolimab. This TCR was recovered from an adult with an advanced solid tumor such as melanoma, head and neck, liver or kidney cancer. Here the chain combines TRBV7-2 and TRBJ2-2; too little of a D gene remains to name it. The CDR3 sequence is CASSSDPNTGELFF. The DNA sequence is given as TGTGCCAGCAGCTCGGATCCCAACACCGGGGAGCTGTTTTTT.